The following is a T cell receptor beta chain sequence with its context. Sequenced by immunoSEQ multiplex PCR; TCRdb stores in-frame clones only, minus some. The sample lists around 59,000 clones, almost 95% seen once, with around 0.93% in the top ten. This entry is derived from a study of T cell changes during pregnancy in multiple sclerosis. V dropped 5 bases and J dropped 5 bases, with 15 bases sitting between them. The germline gives CDR1 LNHDA, CDR2 SQIVND (reference sequence). CDR3 size: 14 residues. This receptor was identified in a female donor with multiple sclerosis, enrolled in a pregnancy study. The rearrangement uses TRBV19 and TRBJ1-1; D is unresolved. Specimen: peripheral blood, collected in the first trimester of pregnancy. For the CDR3, the DNA is TGTGCCAGTAGTTTAAGGAGTCATCAAACTGAAGCTTTCTTT. Translation gives CASSLRSHQTEAFF.